These 13 T cell receptor beta chains were all obtained from the same sample, sequenced in a study of blood T cells in healthy people across ages. Primers used in a second PCR of roughly 7 to 12 cycles were a sample-barcoded 5' primer and a J-beta primer mix. Each CDR3 protein is one row after TCRdb ran MiXCR on the 5' RACE reads. In the table there are around 1,700,000 distinct CDR3 sequences, over 25% of which are singletons. The sequencing sample was made of blood. These receptors originate from a young woman in good health.

Only a few counts were recorded for this clonotype. This sequence joins TRBV12-3 or TRBV12-4 and TRBJ1-6; the D is unclear. The CDR3 extends over 13 amino acids. Deletions cut 5 bases from V and 9 bases from J, with 11 bases between. CDR3: CASSRALRSPLHF. The CDR3 bases are TGTGCCAGCAGTCGGGCCCTACGTTCACCCCTCCACTTT.

The chain carries TRBV10-1 and TRBJ2-1, with D maybe TRBD2 (6 bases). Trimming cost V 4 bases and J 10 bases, with 17 bases left between them. Per the germline V gene, CDR1 is WNHNN and CDR2 is SYGVQD (reference sequence). The CDR3 loop spans 14 amino acids. The CDR3 nucleotides read TGCGCCAGCAGTGTGGCGGGAAATCCCGGGGAGCAGTTCTTC. Translated, it gives CASSVAGNPGEQFF.

Concerning this clonotype: This may be a read error, as it is one base from a much larger clone. The chain recombines TRBV3-1 with TRBJ2-1; TRBD2 might be the D (5 bases). This CDR3 spans 13 amino acids. Trimming shortened V by 7 bases and J by 0 bases, and 7 bases separated the two germline ends. Germline V lookup: CDR1 LGHDT, CDR2 YNNKEL (reference sequence). The DNA for the CDR3 is TGTGCCAGCAAGAGCGGCTCCTACAATGAGCAGTTCTTC. Encoded protein: CASKSGSYNEQFF.

The DNA of the CDR3 is TGTGCCAGCAGCCCCGGACAGGGGGTGGAGGAGGGGAATGAAAAACTGTTTTTT. It encodes CASSPGQGVEEGNEKLFF. V usage is TRBV3-1 and J usage is TRBJ1-4, with 10 bases fitting TRBD1. The V gene end was trimmed by 4 bases and the J gene end by 5 bases; junction bases not matched to a gene: 13. Per germline, CDR1 LGHDT and CDR2 YNNKEL (reference sequence). The CDR3 length is 18 residues.

This clonotype was seen at least ten times. The rearrangement links TRBV5-1 to TRBJ2-5, with D perhaps TRBD1 (6 bases). Per the germline V gene, CDR1 is SGHRS and CDR2 is YFSETQ. The V gene lost 6 bases and the J gene lost 4 bases, with 19 bases spanning the gap. The CDR3 sequence is 15 residues long. The CDR3 reads CASTPRDNNLETQYF. Written as DNA, the CDR3 is TGCGCCAGCACCCCCCGGGACAACAACCTAGAGACCCAGTACTTC.

The table lists this clonotype with a few counts. The J gene is TRBJ1-5, the V gene TRBV6-6; D is possibly TRBD1 (6 bases). The V and J ends lost 0 bases and 9 bases respectively, with 15 bases between them. The germline V gene encodes CDR1 MNHNY and CDR2 SVGAGI (reference sequence). CDR3 length equals 15 residues. The CDR3, as DNA: TGTGCCAGCAGTTACTCGGGGGGGGGCAATGTGCCCCAGCATTTT. Translating it yields CASSYSGGGNVPQHF.

The CDR3 region is CASSRAGLRQETQYF. DNA of the CDR3: TGTGCCAGCAGCCGAGCGGGACTCCGCCAAGAGACCCAGTACTTC. The chain has TRBV14 and TRBJ2-5; 7 nucleotides line up with TRBD2. Per the germline V gene, CDR1 is SGHDN and CDR2 is FVKESK. The V gene end was trimmed by 4 bases and the J gene end by 1 base; junction bases not matched to a gene: 6. The CDR3 covers 15 residues.

This chain connects TRBV7-2 to TRBJ2-4; 8 nucleotides match TRBD1. Germline V gene lookup returns CDR1 SGHTA and CDR2 FQGNSA. The length of the CDR3 is 14 residues. V shed 6 bases and J 7 bases; nucleotides not matched to a gene: 8. The DNA of the CDR3 is TGTGCCAGCAGATACGACAGGGGACAGAACATTCAGTACTTC. It encodes CASRYDRGQNIQYF.

This rearrangement joins TRBV2 to TRBJ2-5; TRBD1 agrees at 7 bases. V gave up 6 bases and J gave up 4 bases; unmatched junction bases: 5. This CDR3 has 13 amino acids. Germline V CDR1 and CDR2: SNHLY, FYNNEI. The CDR3 region is CASSVNRGETQYF. Here the CDR3 DNA reads TGTGCCAGCAGCGTCAACAGGGGAGAGACCCAGTACTTC.

The J gene is TRBJ2-1, the V gene TRBV7-2; TRBD2 aligns across 14 bases. CDR3 length equals 15 residues. Unmatched junction bases numbered 6, after V lost 1 base and J lost 13 bases. Germline lookup yields CDR1 SGHTA and CDR2 FQGNSA. The CDR3 region is CASSLEGLAGVRQFF. CDR3 coding DNA: TGTGCCAGCAGCTTAGAGGGACTAGCGGGAGTGCGACAGTTCTTC.

This clonotype was observed a handful of times. V is TRBV6-5 and J is TRBJ1-4; 10 bases match TRBD1. CDR1 MNHEY and CDR2 SVGAGI come from the germline V gene. The CDR3 length is 16 residues. Germline trimming cut 2 bases from V and 8 bases from J; bases unmatched to any gene: 8. CDR3 sequence: CASSYNGDRGVEKLFF. As DNA, the CDR3 is TGTGCCAGCAGTTACAATGGGGACAGGGGAGTGGAAAAACTGTTTTTT.

J is TRBJ2-3 and V is TRBV15; D is undetermined. This CDR3 region has 13 residues. The V and J ends lost 5 bases and 0 bases respectively, with 6 bases between them. The germline CDR1 and CDR2 sequences are LNHNV and YYDKDF (reference sequence). The CDR3 coding sequence is TGTGCCACCAGCCATATCAGCACAGATACGCAGTATTTT. This translates into CATSHISTDTQYF.

The J gene is TRBJ2-7, the V gene TRBV2; possible D gene TRBD2, 5 bases. Germline assignment: CDR1 SNHLY and CDR2 FYNNEI. The CDR3 runs to 13 residues. The V end was cut by 4 bases, the J end by 6 bases, with 13 bases between. The CDR3 DNA reads as TGTGCCAGCAGTGGAAGCAAGGCGGGCGAGCAGTACTTC. Encoded protein: CASSGSKAGEQYF.